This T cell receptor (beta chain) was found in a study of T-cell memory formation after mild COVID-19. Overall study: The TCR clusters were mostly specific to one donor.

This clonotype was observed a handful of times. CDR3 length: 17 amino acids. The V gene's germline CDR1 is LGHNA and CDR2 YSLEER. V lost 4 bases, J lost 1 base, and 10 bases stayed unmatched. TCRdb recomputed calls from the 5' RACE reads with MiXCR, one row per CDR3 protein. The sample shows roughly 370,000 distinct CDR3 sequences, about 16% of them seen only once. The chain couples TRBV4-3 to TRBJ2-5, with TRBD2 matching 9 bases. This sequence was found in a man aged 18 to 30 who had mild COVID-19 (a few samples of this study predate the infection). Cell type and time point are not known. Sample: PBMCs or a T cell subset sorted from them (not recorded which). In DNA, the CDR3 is TGCGCCAGCAGCCCCACTCCCAGCGGGGGGATCCAAGAGACCCAGTACTTC. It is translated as CASSPTPSGGIQETQYF.